The rows below give T cell receptor beta chains drawn from one sample of a study of blood T cell repertoires in COVID-19. Libraries were prepared by immunoSEQ multiplex PCR; TCRdb keeps only in-frame clonotypes and omits some of them. This table has some 200,000 clones, roughly 86% appearing once. Sequenced: peripheral blood. The receptor set was obtained from a woman in her thirties or forties with acute or convalescent COVID-19. Both conserved end residues are part of each CDR3. The D gene is left open where the match is weak. Clone size is stated in some rows and not others, as once, few, many or a class when expanded.

v_call: TRBV13; clone_size: NA; j_call: TRBJ1-1; d_call: TRBD1; cdr3_aa: CASSLVPYDRQGYTEAFF; cdr3_nt: TGTGCCAGCAGCTTAGTCCCCTACGACCGACAGGGATATACTGAAGCTTTCTTT
v_call: TRBV25-1; clone_size: NA; j_call: TRBJ2-7; d_call: TRBD1; cdr3_aa: CASSVGTGKEQYF; cdr3_nt: TGTGCCAGCAGTGTCGGGACAGGGAAGGAGCAGTACTTC
v_call: TRBV11-2; clone_size: NA; j_call: TRBJ1-1; d_call: NA; cdr3_aa: CASSFWGGMNTEAFF; cdr3_nt: TGTGCCAGCAGCTTCTGGGGGGGAATGAACACTGAAGCTTTCTTT
v_call: TRBV5-4; clone_size: few; j_call: TRBJ1-2; d_call: NA; cdr3_aa: CASSLRGSRYGYTF; cdr3_nt: TGTGCCAGCAGCTTGAGGGGGAGTAGATATGGCTACACCTTC
v_call: TRBV6-2/TRBV6-3; clone_size: NA; j_call: TRBJ1-2; d_call: TRBD1; cdr3_aa: CASSLQGYGYGYTF; cdr3_nt: TGTGCCAGCAGTCTACAGGGGTATGGCTATGGCTACACCTTC
v_call: TRBV4-1; clone_size: NA; j_call: TRBJ2-7; d_call: TRBD1; cdr3_aa: CASSPRDSSYEQYF; cdr3_nt: TGCGCCAGCAGCCCCCGGGACAGTTCCTACGAGCAGTACTTC
v_call: TRBV10-3; clone_size: NA; j_call: TRBJ2-7; d_call: TRBD1; cdr3_aa: CAISPGQAAYEQYF; cdr3_nt: TGTGCCATCAGTCCGGGACAGGCTGCCTACGAGCAGTACTTC
v_call: TRBV10-3; clone_size: NA; j_call: TRBJ2-1; d_call: TRBD2; cdr3_aa: CAISDLAGGHDEQFF; cdr3_nt: TGTGCCATCAGTGATTTGGCGGGGGGGCATGATGAGCAGTTCTTC
v_call: TRBV9; clone_size: NA; j_call: TRBJ2-2; d_call: TRBD1; cdr3_aa: CASSSTGATGELFF; cdr3_nt: TGTGCCAGCAGCTCGACAGGGGCCACCGGGGAGCTGTTTTTT
v_call: TRBV12-5; clone_size: NA; j_call: TRBJ2-7; d_call: TRBD2; cdr3_aa: CASGLASREANYEQYF; cdr3_nt: TGTGCTAGTGGTTTGGCCTCCCGGGAGGCTAACTACGAGCAGTACTTC
v_call: TRBV5-1; clone_size: NA; j_call: TRBJ2-3; d_call: NA; cdr3_aa: CASSLAGRRSTDTQYF; cdr3_nt: TGCGCCAGCAGCTTGGCCGGTCGCCGCTCTACAGATACGCAGTATTTT
v_call: TRBV6-5; clone_size: NA; j_call: TRBJ2-2; d_call: NA; cdr3_aa: CASSRGTGELFF; cdr3_nt: TGTGCCAGCAGTAGGGGAACCGGGGAGCTGTTTTTT
v_call: TRBV15; clone_size: NA; j_call: TRBJ2-7; d_call: NA; cdr3_aa: CATSPSGSVEQYF; cdr3_nt: TGTGCCACCAGCCCATCAGGCAGTGTCGAGCAGTACTTC
v_call: TRBV5-6; clone_size: NA; j_call: TRBJ1-2; d_call: TRBD1; cdr3_aa: CASSSTGGTGYTF; cdr3_nt: TGTGCCAGCAGCTCAACAGGGGGCACTGGCTACACCTTC
v_call: TRBV10-2; clone_size: NA; j_call: TRBJ2-1; d_call: TRBD2; cdr3_aa: CASCQSGLAGLNEQFF; cdr3_nt: TGCGCCAGTTGTCAATCGGGACTAGCGGGGCTGAATGAGCAGTTCTTC
v_call: TRBV4-1; clone_size: NA; j_call: TRBJ2-5; d_call: TRBD2; cdr3_aa: CASSLSGGRGETQYF; cdr3_nt: TGCGCCAGCAGCCTTAGCGGGGGGCGAGGAGAGACCCAGTACTTC
v_call: TRBV24-1; clone_size: few; j_call: TRBJ1-3; d_call: TRBD1; cdr3_aa: CATSDPTGPAGNTIYF; cdr3_nt: TGTGCCACCAGTGACCCGACAGGGCCAGCGGGAAACACCATATATTTT
v_call: TRBV11-2; clone_size: NA; j_call: TRBJ2-1; d_call: NA; cdr3_aa: CASSRGAGLSYNEQFF; cdr3_nt: TGTGCCAGCAGCAGGGGTGCGGGGCTCTCCTACAATGAGCAGTTCTTC
v_call: TRBV12-3/TRBV12-4; clone_size: NA; j_call: TRBJ2-7; d_call: NA; cdr3_aa: CASSSDRDEQYF; cdr3_nt: TGTGCCAGCAGTTCGGACAGAGACGAGCAGTACTTC
v_call: TRBV5-1; clone_size: NA; j_call: TRBJ1-2; d_call: TRBD1; cdr3_aa: CASSTGGASTRGYTF; cdr3_nt: TGCGCCAGCAGTACAGGGGGCGCCTCGACCAGGGGCTACACCTTC
v_call: TRBV27; clone_size: NA; j_call: TRBJ1-5; d_call: TRBD1; cdr3_aa: CASSSYGQGDQPQHF; cdr3_nt: TGTGCCAGCAGTTCTTATGGACAGGGGGATCAGCCCCAGCATTTT
v_call: TRBV4-3; clone_size: few; j_call: TRBJ2-1; d_call: TRBD2; cdr3_aa: CASSQAEPGTSGGNEQFF; cdr3_nt: TGCGCCAGCAGCCAAGCCGAGCCCGGGACTAGCGGGGGAAATGAGCAGTTCTTC
v_call: TRBV6-1; clone_size: few; j_call: TRBJ2-7; d_call: NA; cdr3_aa: CASSDTQRYEQYF; cdr3_nt: TGTGCCAGCAGTGACACTCAGAGGTACGAGCAGTACTTC
v_call: TRBV27; clone_size: few; j_call: TRBJ2-2; d_call: TRBD2; cdr3_aa: CASSLSILQRGLAGINTGELFF; cdr3_nt: TGTGCCAGCAGTTTATCGATCCTCCAACGGGGGCTAGCGGGGATTAACACCGGGGAGCTGTTTTTT